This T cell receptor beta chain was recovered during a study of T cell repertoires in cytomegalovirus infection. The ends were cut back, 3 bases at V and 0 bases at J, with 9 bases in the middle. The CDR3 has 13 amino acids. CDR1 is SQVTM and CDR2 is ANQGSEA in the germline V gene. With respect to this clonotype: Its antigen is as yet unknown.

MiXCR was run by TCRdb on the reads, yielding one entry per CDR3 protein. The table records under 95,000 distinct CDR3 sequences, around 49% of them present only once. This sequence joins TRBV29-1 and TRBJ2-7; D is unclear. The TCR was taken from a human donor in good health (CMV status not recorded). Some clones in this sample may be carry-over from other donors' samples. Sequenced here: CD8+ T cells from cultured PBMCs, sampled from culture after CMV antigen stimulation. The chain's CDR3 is CSVDGGTSYEQYF. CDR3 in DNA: TGCAGCGTTGATGGCGGAACCTCCTACGAGCAGTACTTC.